A selection of T cell receptor beta chains follows, all from one sample in a study of blood T cell repertoires in COVID-19. TCRdb's table, derived via immunoSEQ multiplex PCR, lists solely in-frame clones and lacks some. The sample contains 300,000 or so clones, about 83% of which appear only once. Source material: peripheral blood. Receptor source: a woman in her fifties or sixties with acute or convalescent COVID-19. The CDR3 runs from the conserved cysteine through the conserved F or W. The D gene is left open where the match is weak. Clone size is not always given. Where it is, it says once, few, many or a class for expanded clones.

j_call: TRBJ2-3
d_call: -
clone_size: once
v_call: TRBV7-8
cdr3_nt: TGTGCCAGCAGCTCCGACATTGCTAGCACAGATACGCAGTATTTT
cdr3_aa: CASSSDIASTDTQYF

j_call: TRBJ2-7
d_call: TRBD2
clone_size: -
v_call: TRBV15
cdr3_nt: TGTGCCACCAGCTTTCTAGCGGGCCCCTCCTACGAGCAGTACTTC
cdr3_aa: CATSFLAGPSYEQYF

j_call: TRBJ1-2
d_call: TRBD1
clone_size: once
v_call: TRBV27
cdr3_nt: TGTGCCAGCAGTCTACGACAGGGCTATGGCTACACCTTC
cdr3_aa: CASSLRQGYGYTF

j_call: TRBJ2-7
d_call: TRBD2
clone_size: -
v_call: TRBV3-1/TRBV3-2
cdr3_nt: TGTGCCAGCAGCCAAGGACTAGCGTTCTACGAGCAGTACTTC
cdr3_aa: CASSQGLAFYEQYF

j_call: TRBJ1-5
d_call: -
clone_size: -
v_call: TRBV4-2
cdr3_nt: TGTGCCAGCAGCCAGGGCCCAGGGGACCAAGATCAGCCCCAGCATTTT
cdr3_aa: CASSQGPGDQDQPQHF

j_call: TRBJ1-6
d_call: TRBD1
clone_size: few
v_call: TRBV9
cdr3_nt: TGTGCCAGCAGCGGACGACAGGGACTAGGGTCACCCCTCCACTTT
cdr3_aa: CASSGRQGLGSPLHF

j_call: TRBJ2-2
d_call: TRBD1
clone_size: -
v_call: TRBV28
cdr3_nt: TGTGCCAGCAGCTTGACAGGGTTCGTCGGGGAGCTGTTTTTT
cdr3_aa: CASSLTGFVGELFF

j_call: TRBJ2-7
d_call: -
clone_size: -
v_call: TRBV28
cdr3_nt: TGTGCCAGCAGTAACCCAAAAGCAGGGGTACTGTACGAGCAGTACTTC
cdr3_aa: CASSNPKAGVLYEQYF

j_call: TRBJ1-2
d_call: TRBD1
clone_size: -
v_call: TRBV18
cdr3_nt: TGTGCCAGCTCGCGGACAGGGGGCGATGGCTACACCTTC
cdr3_aa: CASSRTGGDGYTF

j_call: TRBJ2-6
d_call: -
clone_size: -
v_call: TRBV5-4
cdr3_nt: TGTGCCAGCAGCCAGGGGGAGGCTGGGGCCAACGTCCTGACTTTC
cdr3_aa: CASSQGEAGANVLTF

j_call: TRBJ2-7
d_call: -
clone_size: -
v_call: TRBV19
cdr3_nt: TGTGCCAGTAGTATAGGTAAGGGGCTCTACGAGCAGTACTTC
cdr3_aa: CASSIGKGLYEQYF

j_call: TRBJ2-3
d_call: -
clone_size: once
v_call: TRBV5-1
cdr3_nt: TGCGCCAGCAGCACCGTGGGCGCAGATACGCAGTATTTT
cdr3_aa: CASSTVGADTQYF

j_call: TRBJ1-2
d_call: -
clone_size: -
v_call: TRBV28
cdr3_nt: TGTGCCAGCAGTCCCCCCGGGCAGGGATGGGGCTACACCTTC
cdr3_aa: CASSPPGQGWGYTF

j_call: TRBJ2-2
d_call: -
clone_size: -
v_call: TRBV5-1
cdr3_nt: TGCGCCAGCAGGGGGGGACGCACCGGGGAGCTGTTTTTT
cdr3_aa: CASRGGRTGELFF

j_call: TRBJ1-5
d_call: TRBD1
clone_size: -
v_call: TRBV24-1
cdr3_nt: TGTGCCACCAGTACCGGACAGGCAAGCAATCAGCCCCAGCATTTT
cdr3_aa: CATSTGQASNQPQHF

j_call: TRBJ2-7
d_call: TRBD1
clone_size: once
v_call: TRBV5-1
cdr3_nt: TGCGCCAGCAGCTTGGAACAGGGGGCTCTATGGGCCTACGAGCAGTACTTC
cdr3_aa: CASSLEQGALWAYEQYF

j_call: TRBJ2-5
d_call: -
clone_size: -
v_call: TRBV5-1
cdr3_nt: TGCGCCAGCAGCTTGGGTACAAACCAAGAGACCCAGTACTTC
cdr3_aa: CASSLGTNQETQYF

j_call: TRBJ1-6
d_call: TRBD1
clone_size: -
v_call: TRBV27
cdr3_nt: TGTGCCAGCAGTAGATCCGGGACAGTCGGGCTAAGCTCCTATAATTCACCCCTCCACTTT
cdr3_aa: CASSRSGTVGLSSYNSPLHF

j_call: TRBJ1-1
d_call: -
clone_size: -
v_call: TRBV7-2
cdr3_nt: TGTGCCAGCAGCTTAAGACACGCGAGGAACACTGAAGCTTTCTTT
cdr3_aa: CASSLRHARNTEAFF

j_call: TRBJ2-2
d_call: TRBD2
clone_size: few
v_call: TRBV5-1
cdr3_nt: TGCGCCAGCACACTTCAACCTAGCGGGATCGGGAACACCGGGGAGCTGTTTTTT
cdr3_aa: CASTLQPSGIGNTGELFF

j_call: TRBJ2-1
d_call: -
clone_size: few
v_call: TRBV9
cdr3_nt: TGTGCCAGCAGCCGGGGTTGGACCTACAATGAGCAGTTCTTC
cdr3_aa: CASSRGWTYNEQFF

j_call: TRBJ2-7
d_call: TRBD2
clone_size: -
v_call: TRBV27
cdr3_nt: TGTGCCAGCAGCCTGGGACTAGCGGTGGGCGAGCAGTACTTC
cdr3_aa: CASSLGLAVGEQYF

j_call: TRBJ2-1
d_call: TRBD1
clone_size: few
v_call: TRBV29-1
cdr3_nt: TGCAGCGTTGAAGGGGGTTTTTTAATGGACAGGGACGTCCGGGTAATGACCAATGAGCAGTTCTTC
cdr3_aa: CSVEGGFLMDRDVRVMTNEQFF

j_call: TRBJ2-7
d_call: -
clone_size: -
v_call: TRBV6-5
cdr3_nt: TGTGCCAGCAGTTACTCGCGGGACCGCTCCTACGAGCAGTACTTC
cdr3_aa: CASSYSRDRSYEQYF

j_call: TRBJ2-3
d_call: TRBD1
clone_size: -
v_call: TRBV19
cdr3_nt: TGTGCCAGTAGACAACTCCGGGACAGGGGGCGCACAGATACGCAGTATTTT
cdr3_aa: CASRQLRDRGRTDTQYF

j_call: TRBJ1-2
d_call: -
clone_size: -
v_call: TRBV5-1
cdr3_nt: TGCGCCAGCAGCTTGGGGTCTGGTGACTGGACAAAGGGTGGCTACACCTTC
cdr3_aa: CASSLGSGDWTKGGYTF

j_call: TRBJ2-5
d_call: TRBD2
clone_size: -
v_call: TRBV28
cdr3_nt: TGTGCCAGCAGTCCCCATTCGACTAGCGGGAGGGAGACCCAGTACTTC
cdr3_aa: CASSPHSTSGRETQYF

j_call: TRBJ2-3
d_call: TRBD1
clone_size: -
v_call: TRBV5-1
cdr3_nt: TGCGCCACCGAAAGGGGGACAGGGTCCACAGATACGCAGTATTTT
cdr3_aa: CATERGTGSTDTQYF

j_call: TRBJ1-2
d_call: -
clone_size: -
v_call: TRBV6-5
cdr3_nt: TGTGCCAGCAGTTACGACAGCTCGTTTAACTATGGCTACACCTTC
cdr3_aa: CASSYDSSFNYGYTF

j_call: TRBJ1-2
d_call: TRBD1
clone_size: -
v_call: TRBV6-5
cdr3_nt: TGTGCCAGCAGTCAGCGATACAGGGGCTATGGCTACACCTTC
cdr3_aa: CASSQRYRGYGYTF

j_call: TRBJ2-1
d_call: TRBD2
clone_size: -
v_call: TRBV28
cdr3_nt: TGTGCCAGCAGCAGGACTAGCGGTGACAATGAGCAGTTCTTC
cdr3_aa: CASSRTSGDNEQFF

j_call: TRBJ2-1
d_call: -
clone_size: -
v_call: TRBV11-3
cdr3_nt: TGTGCCAGCAGCTTAGGGTTAGTCAATGAGCAGTTCTTC
cdr3_aa: CASSLGLVNEQFF

j_call: TRBJ2-3
d_call: -
clone_size: -
v_call: TRBV29-1
cdr3_nt: TGCAGCGTTGAAGCCGCCGGGTTGGATACGCAGTATTTT
cdr3_aa: CSVEAAGLDTQYF

j_call: TRBJ2-7
d_call: TRBD2
clone_size: -
v_call: TRBV5-1
cdr3_nt: TGCGCCAGCAGCTTTTCCGGGACTAACTACGAGCAGTACTTC
cdr3_aa: CASSFSGTNYEQYF

j_call: TRBJ2-2
d_call: -
clone_size: -
v_call: TRBV6-5
cdr3_nt: TGTGCCAGCAACCCTCTAGGGGGCACCGGGGAGCTGTTTTTT
cdr3_aa: CASNPLGGTGELFF

j_call: TRBJ1-4
d_call: -
clone_size: once
v_call: TRBV6-6
cdr3_nt: TGTGCCAGCAGTACCGGGGGAAATAATGAAAAACTGTTTTTT
cdr3_aa: CASSTGGNNEKLFF

j_call: TRBJ1-5
d_call: -
clone_size: -
v_call: TRBV19
cdr3_nt: TGTGCCAGTATGACACGGCGTGGCAATCAGCCCCAGCATTTT
cdr3_aa: CASMTRRGNQPQHF

j_call: TRBJ2-7
d_call: -
clone_size: -
v_call: TRBV15
cdr3_nt: TGTGCCACCAGCAGAACCAAGGGAGGGGGGAACGAGCAGTACTTC
cdr3_aa: CATSRTKGGGNEQYF

j_call: TRBJ2-4
d_call: -
clone_size: -
v_call: TRBV28
cdr3_nt: TGTGCCAGCAGTGGGACACATCGCAGAGACATTCAGTACTTC
cdr3_aa: CASSGTHRRDIQYF

j_call: TRBJ2-5
d_call: -
clone_size: few
v_call: TRBV7-3
cdr3_nt: TGTGCCAGCAGCCCGGGGTTGGCCCAAGAGACCCAGTACTTC
cdr3_aa: CASSPGLAQETQYF

j_call: TRBJ2-7
d_call: TRBD2
clone_size: -
v_call: TRBV3-1/TRBV3-2
cdr3_nt: TGTGCCAGCAGCCAAGATTCCCGCCTACTAGCGGACTCCTACGAGCAGTACTTC
cdr3_aa: CASSQDSRLLADSYEQYF